This TCR gamma chain was found in a study of γδ T cells in repeated Plasmodium falciparum infection. Study at large: Age- and gender-matched Australian children served as comparison for malaria-exposed Malian children. Timepoints: baseline, immediately before selected infections, and 21 days after every infection.

For this clone: A far larger clone is one base from this, pointing to a likely read error. At the DNA level, this CDR3 is encoded by other sequences in the same sample as well.

TCRdb reprocessed the multiplex PCR reads using CATT. The table has 27,000 or so gamma-chain clones, almost 1.5% seen once. This CDR3 spans 18 amino acids. Germline V gives CDR1 GITISATS, CDR2 ISYDGTV (reference sequence). Gammadelta T cells were flow-sorted from PBMC into Vgamma9/Vdelta2+ and Vdelta2-negative populations for bulk analysis. The specimen was gamma-delta T cells from blood. The TCR comes from a pool of human donors (malaria-infected and uninfected, not separated). TRGV9 is the V gene, and the J gene was not called. This CDR3 reads CALWEEEKQELGKKIKVF. The CDR3 DNA reads as TGTGCCTTGTGGGAGGAGGAAAAACAAGAGTTGGGCAAAAAAATCAAGGTATTC.